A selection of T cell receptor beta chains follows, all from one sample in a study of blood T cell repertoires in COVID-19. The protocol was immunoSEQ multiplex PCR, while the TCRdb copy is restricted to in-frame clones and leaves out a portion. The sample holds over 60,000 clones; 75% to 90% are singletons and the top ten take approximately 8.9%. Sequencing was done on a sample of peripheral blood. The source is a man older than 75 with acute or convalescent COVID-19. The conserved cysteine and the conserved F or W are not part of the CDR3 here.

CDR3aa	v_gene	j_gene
ASSSPPGQGIYSNQPQH	TRBV19	TRBJ1-5
ASGLVPQGLYGYT	TRBV12-5	TRBJ1-2
ASWKGQGSYEQY	TRBV5-6	TRBJ2-7
AWSVKGGGSDTQY	TRBV30	TRBJ2-3
ASSPLRGTGELF	TRBV5-1	TRBJ2-2
AWSGPGQIGGNTIY	TRBV30	TRBJ1-3
ASSPTGTDPTGELF	TRBV9	TRBJ2-2
ASSPGLAGETQY	TRBV19	TRBJ2-5
ATSTGGRRETQY	TRBV2	TRBJ2-5
ASSPWTGGPSGNTIY	TRBV18	TRBJ1-3
SARAGNGYT	TRBV20-1	TRBJ1-2
SESGTGGTDTQY	TRBV29-1	TRBJ2-3
ASSLGLGSGQPQH	TRBV5-1	TRBJ1-5
SAGTERYGYT	TRBV29-1	TRBJ1-2
ASSGDNQETQY	TRBV5-1	TRBJ2-5
ASSYSTSNSNQPQH	TRBV6-2/TRBV6-3	TRBJ1-5
ASLRGLAGLQETQY	TRBV28	TRBJ2-5
ASSLGGVSYNEQF	TRBV5-1	TRBJ2-1
ASSFPQGGGGQPQH	TRBV28	TRBJ1-5
ASSITGSTGELF	TRBV19	TRBJ2-2
ASSWGTGDSYEQY	TRBV5-4	TRBJ2-7
ASSPSPGGSTDTQY	TRBV3-1/TRBV3-2	TRBJ2-3
ASSLITGGEDPEAF	TRBV4-2	TRBJ1-1
ASSPTRDGELF	TRBV18	TRBJ2-2
ASSTQVPGQGSGTEAF	TRBV19	TRBJ1-1
ASSLMGAGGGGYT	TRBV5-8	TRBJ1-2
ASSLGAGAGNTIY	TRBV5-6	TRBJ1-3
ASRPAGGPHNEQF	TRBV6-6	TRBJ2-1
ASSRSSVRTYEQY	TRBV2	TRBJ2-7
ASSEQGFRGETQY	TRBV25-1	TRBJ2-5
ASSQQGAVTEAF	TRBV7-9	TRBJ1-1
ASSRVGTSGYGYT	TRBV7-9	TRBJ1-2
ASSQGYGAPIYQPQH	TRBV14	TRBJ1-5
ASSLGTSAQF	TRBV12-3/TRBV12-4	TRBJ2-1
ASSVDGNQPQH	TRBV5-1	TRBJ1-5
ASSLDSYTEAF	TRBV5-5	TRBJ1-1
ASSLGAQVANYGYT	TRBV7-8	TRBJ1-2
ASSHPLQGTGNTIY	TRBV3-1/TRBV3-2	TRBJ1-3
ASSLGPGEEAF	TRBV7-2	TRBJ1-1
ASSSSGSSYNEQF	TRBV5-1	TRBJ2-1
ASSLAGLNTGELF	TRBV2	TRBJ2-2
ASSYGAGTQY	TRBV6-5	TRBJ2-3
AWSVSGGDPEAF	TRBV30	TRBJ1-1
ASSLGEKKLF	TRBV12-3/TRBV12-4	TRBJ1-4
ASSFSVRGADTQY	TRBV7-3	TRBJ2-3
ASSVRQGQETQY	TRBV27	TRBJ2-5
ASSPPSGRERSEQF	TRBV18	TRBJ2-1
ASSLGGTGGNYGYT	TRBV7-2	TRBJ1-2
ASSGQGSTGELF	TRBV10-2	TRBJ2-2
ASSMGQGASIDTQY	TRBV5-1	TRBJ2-3
ASSSGTSPYEQY	TRBV5-1	TRBJ2-7
ASSPGATGANVLT	TRBV18	TRBJ2-6
ASTVQGDYGYT	TRBV12-3/TRBV12-4	TRBJ1-2
ASSLEGALGYT	TRBV5-1	TRBJ1-2
ASSLVSGWWDNEQF	TRBV5-8	TRBJ2-1